The TCR beta chain under discussion was sequenced for a study of CD8+ T cells in alopecia areata. cDNA reverse transcribed from extracted RNA served as the sequencing template. The data were produced by immunoSEQ multiplex PCR, yet TCRdb's version contains in-frame clones alone and is incomplete. The sample includes more than 95,000 clones, approximately 58% of them seen just once. The TCR sequence derives from a human donor in good health. Sequenced sample: CD4+ T cells sorted from blood.

Here the CDR3 reads CASSPLEKRGTTEAFF. The CDR3, as DNA: TGCGCCAGCAGCCCCCTAGAAAAGCGGGGGACCACTGAAGCTTTCTTT. V is TRBV4-1 and J is TRBJ1-1; weak D call: TRBD1 (5 bases). The CDR3 runs 16 residues. The V end lost 4 bases, the J end lost 4 bases, and 19 bases lay between the germline ends. The germline V gene encodes CDR1 MGHRA and CDR2 YSYEKL.